This TCR beta chain was obtained from a study of OX40 agonist ivuxolimab in advanced cancers. Study information: Patients received ivuxolimab, an agonistic anti-OX40 (CD134) antibody. Subjects had a mean age of about 65 years, with a range of about 23 to 79; less than 90% were male.

Germline V lookup: CDR1 KGHSH, CDR2 LQKENI. This CDR3 has 18 amino acids. After removal of 1 base from V and 0 bases from J, the junction contained 6 bases not matched to a gene. The repertoire was sequenced with immunoSEQ multiplex PCR; TCRdb's copy has only in-frame clones and lacks some. The sample lists some 54,000 clones; 77% were seen once. The clonotype originates from an adult with an advanced solid tumor such as melanoma, head and neck, liver or kidney cancer. This specimen was CD4+ or CD8+ T cells sorted from blood, taken in a trial of the OX40 agonist ivuxolimab. The chain carries TRBV18 and TRBJ1-4; 9 positions match TRBD1. The CDR3 protein is CASSPLGTGIATNEKLFF. DNA for the CDR3: TGTGCCAGCTCACCACTTGGGACAGGGATAGCAACTAATGAAAAACTGTTTTTT.